What follows describes a single T cell receptor beta chain. Its target is unknown. The sample comes from a study of T cell repertoires in ileal Crohn's disease. Study-level background: Operated complications were stricturing disease (around 60%) and penetrating disease (roughly 39%). About half received postoperative treatment, roughly twelve with thiopurines and about 20 anti-TNF. Overall study results and limits: Every patient over 26.8% clonality showed endoscopic recurrence. Clonal expansions were more frequent in active smokers than non-smokers at surgery.

Only in-frame clones appear in the TCRdb table, and some are missing; sequencing was by immunoSEQ multiplex PCR. In the table there are more than 12,000 clones, roughly 78% of which are singletons. Sequenced: ileal tissue. The receptor's source is an adult with Crohn's disease.

In DNA form, the CDR3 reads TGTGCCAGCAGCAAACTAGACGCCTACGAGCAGTACTTC. Residues: CASSKLDAYEQYF. J is TRBJ2-7 and V is TRBV11-1; maybe TRBD2 (5 bases). This CDR3 contains 13 residues. The V gene lost 5 bases and the J gene lost 2 bases, with 10 bases spanning the gap. Germline V lookup: CDR1 SGHAT, CDR2 FQDESV (reference sequence).